Described below is a single T cell receptor beta chain sequence and its context. The antigen is unknown. These data originate in a study of OX40 agonist ivuxolimab in advanced cancers. Study information: Ivuxolimab, which patients received intravenously every 2 weeks, was dosed at 0.01 to 10 mg/kg. Enrollees could have had prior anti-PD-1, anti-PD-L1 or anti-CTLA-4 therapy, which more than 30% had received.

Study-wide points: Antigen targets of the expanded peripheral T cells went undetermined. People who partly responded at 0.1-3.0 mg/kg had some of the least clonal expansion seen.

Profiling relied on immunoSEQ multiplex PCR, and the TCRdb table lists in-frame clones only, not all of them. The sample lists tens of thousands of clones, 65% to 80% occurring once. The clonotype was recovered from an adult with an advanced solid tumor such as melanoma, head and neck, liver or kidney cancer. The sample was CD4+ or CD8+ T cells sorted from blood, taken in a trial of the OX40 agonist ivuxolimab.

For the CDR3, the DNA is TGTGCCAGCAGCCTGGGGGGGCTGCAAGAGACCCAGTACTTC. Translating gives CASSLGGLQETQYF. The chain has TRBV9 and TRBJ2-5; the D gene is possibly TRBD2 (7 bases). Germline assignment: CDR1 SGDLS and CDR2 YYNGEE. V was shortened by 4 bases and J by 2 bases, with 12 bases between the two germline ends. This CDR3 has 14 amino acids.